The next 19 T cell receptor beta chains were all read from a single sample in a study of blood T cell repertoires in COVID-19 (dated by TCRdb to the early 2020s). The library relied on the immunoSEQ multiplex PCR assay. Held by TCRdb, this immuneACCESS table contains in-frame sequences only and omits some clones. Under half of the omission traces to an unresolved V gene where checked; the cause of the rest is unknown. This sample comprises fewer than 350,000 clones, 88% of them detected only once. 9.4% of the sample rests with the top ten. The sample taken for sequencing was peripheral blood. The receptors were gathered from a man between 18 and 29 years old with active or convalescent COVID-19.

The J gene is TRBJ1-1, the V gene TRBV7-9; 9 bases are a match to TRBD1. With 3 bases clipped from V and 10 bases from J, the junction kept 3 bases outside the gene matches. This CDR3 is 12 amino acids long. CDR1 is SEHNR, CDR2 FQNEAQ, per germline (reference sequence). CDR3 loop: CASSLGGQGAFF. The CDR3 DNA reads as TGTGCCAGCAGCTTGGGGGGACAGGGAGCTTTCTTT.

The chain links TRBV19 to TRBJ2-5, with TRBD1 matching over 8 bases. Germline trimming cut 1 base from V and 4 bases from J; bases unmatched to any gene: 2. Germline V gene sequence: CDR1 LNHDA, CDR2 SQIVND (reference sequence). CDR3 length equals 14 residues. The CDR3 spells CASSIGTGGETQYF. The DNA of the CDR3 is TGTGCCAGTAGTATAGGAACAGGGGGAGAGACCCAGTACTTC.

J is TRBJ2-1 and V is TRBV19, with a weak D call TRBD2 (5 bases). Trimming shortened V by 2 bases and J by 4 bases, and 21 bases separated the two germline ends. Germline V gene data show CDR1 as LNHDA and CDR2 as SQIVND (reference sequence). CDR3 length: 18 residues. The CDR3 DNA sequence: TGTGCCAGTAGTATACCCCCCGACGGCGGGCCCATTTACAATGAGCAGTTCTTC. It yields the protein CASSIPPDGGPIYNEQFF.

This clone has just one count. The chain carries TRBV5-1 and TRBJ2-7, with 11 positions matching TRBD1. V lost 4 bases and J lost 4; bases outside the gene matches: 4. The length of the CDR3 is 14 residues. Germline V gives CDR1 SGHRS, CDR2 YFSETQ. As DNA, the CDR3 is TGCGCCAGCAGCCCTGGACAGGGGGCATACGAGCAGTACTTC. This gives the protein CASSPGQGAYEQYF.

The rearrangement joins TRBV19 to TRBJ1-3; TRBD1 is a possible D gene (5 bases). The CDR3 runs 15 residues. In germline, CDR1 is LNHDA, CDR2 SQIVND (reference sequence). V lost 5 bases, J lost 0 bases, and 11 bases lay in between. CDR3 in amino acids: CASSGLDSSGNTIYF. CDR3 DNA: TGTGCCAGTAGTGGCCTAGACAGCTCTGGAAACACCATATATTTT.

V usage is TRBV11-2 and J usage is TRBJ2-5; 7 bases align to TRBD1. The CDR3 spans 14 residues. The J segment lost 5 bases and the V segment lost 5 bases, leaving 8 bases of the junction unmatched. In germline, CDR1 is SGHAT, CDR2 FQNNGV. The CDR3 DNA is TGTGCCAGCAGCGAACAACCGGGACAGGAGACCCAGTACTTC. Protein product: CASSEQPGQETQYF.

The chain combines TRBV10-3 with TRBJ2-2; D may be TRBD1 (5 bases). V was cut by 2 bases and J by 3 bases, with 10 bases left in between. Per germline, CDR1 ENHRY and CDR2 SYGVKD. This CDR3 is 15 amino acids long. In nucleotides, the CDR3 is TGTGCCATCAGTGAGCCCAAAGGGGACACCGGGGAGCTGTTTTTT. Translation gives CAISEPKGDTGELFF.

This clone was counted a few times. The chain combines TRBV25-1 with TRBJ2-1; 7 bases are shared with TRBD1. CDR3 length equals 16 residues. Germline-derived CDR1 and CDR2 are MGHDK and SYGVNS. Unmatched junction bases numbered 9, after V lost 2 bases and J lost 5 bases. CDR3 coding DNA: TGTGCCAGCAGTGAAAGGGACAGACGAAATGACAATGAGCAGTTCTTC. The encoded protein is CASSERDRRNDNEQFF. The complete variable domain, with remaining parts taken from reference TRBV25-1 and TRBJ2-1, reads EADIYQTPRYLVIGTGKKITLECSQTMGHDKMYWYQQDPGMELHLIHYSYGVNSTEKGDLSSESTVSRIRTEHFPLTLESARPSHTSQYLCASSERDRRNDNEQFFGPGTRLTVL.

This clone turned up a few times. The genes are TRBV5-4 and TRBJ1-2; TRBD1 matches at 12 bases. Germline V gene lookup returns CDR1 SGHNT and CDR2 YYREEE (reference sequence). CDR3 length: 16 residues. V was pared by 4 bases and J by 6 bases, with 10 bases of the junction left unmatched. The CDR3 bases are TGTGCCAGCAGCACGCCACCCGGGACAGGGGGCGATGGCTACACCTTC. Translation: CASSTPPGTGGDGYTF.

The chain has TRBV27 and TRBJ2-7; tentative D call: TRBD1 (6 bases). The germline V and J ends were trimmed by 4 bases and 6 bases, with 19 bases remaining between them. The CDR3 sequence is 15 residues long. Germline V lookup: CDR1 MNHEY, CDR2 SMNVEV (reference sequence). This chain's CDR3 is CASSSQGRGVVEQYF. The CDR3 coding sequence is TGTGCCAGCAGTTCCCAGGGGCGTGGTGTAGTCGAGCAGTACTTC.

V usage is TRBV6-2 or TRBV6-3 and J usage is TRBJ2-3; TRBD2 aligns across 9 bases. Germline values: CDR1 MNHEY, CDR2 SVGEGT. The CDR3 consists of 16 residues. V lost 4 bases and J lost 1; bases outside the gene matches: 6. CDR3 in amino acids: CASSSGLADGTDTQYF. The CDR3 DNA reads TGTGCCAGCAGTTCGGGACTAGCAGATGGCACAGATACGCAGTATTTT.

This chain links TRBV5-4 with TRBJ2-1, with TRBD2 identical over 11 bases. This CDR3 comprises 14 residues. The V segment lost 7 bases and the J segment 2 bases; nucleotides outside the gene matches: 2. The germline V gene has CDR1 SGHNT and CDR2 YYREEE (reference sequence). The CDR3 coding sequence is TGTGCCAGCCCTAGCGGGGGGCCCTACAATGAGCAGTTCTTC. Its protein product is CASPSGGPYNEQFF.

V and J are TRBV5-1 and TRBJ2-7; 10 nucleotides match TRBD1. This CDR3 has 13 residues. Looked up from germline, CDR1 is SGHRS and CDR2 is YFSETQ. Trimming took 6 bases from V and 3 from J; bases not matched to a gene: 3. In DNA, the CDR3 is TGCGCCAGCAACGGACAGGGGGGCTACGAGCAGTACTTC. This encodes CASNGQGGYEQYF.

The chain joins TRBV7-5 to TRBJ1-4; TRBD1, as called in the table, went unchecked against the DNA. TRBV7-5 is a documented pseudogene. The CDR3 is 15 residues long. CDR3 region: CARSLGQGDNEKLFF. Written as DNA, the CDR3 is TGTGCCAGAAGCTTAGGGCAGGGGGATAATGAAAAACTGTTTTTT.

The rearrangement joins TRBV4-3 to TRBJ2-7, with D perhaps matching TRBD2 (5 bases). Germline CDR1 and CDR2: LGHNA and YSLEER. V was shortened by 0 bases and J by 3 bases, with 12 bases between the two germline ends. This CDR3 comprises 15 residues. Written as DNA, the CDR3 is TGCGCCAGCAGCCAAGAGAGGGCACCTTTCTACGAGCAGTACTTC. The encoded protein is CASSQERAPFYEQYF.

The chain links TRBV27 to TRBJ1-1; the D is unclear. Trimming took off 2 bases at V and 2 bases at J, with 12 bases between the two ends. Germline V gives CDR1 MNHEY, CDR2 SMNVEV (reference sequence). This CDR3 region has 15 residues. The CDR3 region has the DNA TGTGCCAGCAGTTTAAGCCAGGAACAAAACACTGAAGCTTTCTTT. Protein product: CASSLSQEQNTEAFF.

The chain couples TRBV9 to TRBJ1-1, with D possibly matching TRBD1 (6 bases). The CDR3 runs 13 residues. Trimming left V 6 bases short and J 4 bases short, with 13 bases between. From germline, CDR1 is SGDLS and CDR2 YYNGEE. CDR3 amino acids: CASKPGVGTEAFF. The CDR3 bases are TGTGCCAGCAAGCCAGGGGTGGGCACTGAAGCTTTCTTT. The variable domain in full, completed from reference TRBV9 and TRBJ1-1, reads DSGVTQTPKHLITATGQRVTLRCSPRSGDLSVYWYQQSLDQGLQFLIQYYNGEERAKGNILERFSAQQFPDLHSELNLSSLELGDSALYFCASKPGVGTEAFFGQGTRLTVV.

The V and J genes are TRBV6-5 and TRBJ2-5; D is unclear. V was shortened by 6 bases and J by 3 bases, with 2 bases between the two germline ends. Germline CDR1 is MNHEY and CDR2 is SVGAGI. This CDR3 has 10 residues. In nucleotides, the CDR3 is TGTGCCAGCAGCGAAGAGACCCAGTACTTC. It codes for CASSEETQYF.

The chain uses TRBV2 and TRBJ1-5; D remains ambiguous. CDR1 is SNHLY, CDR2 FYNNEI, per germline. The CDR3 is made up of 13 amino acids. Trimming cost V 4 bases and J 5 bases, with 9 bases left between them. The CDR3: CASSVPYDQPQHF. In DNA form, the CDR3 reads TGTGCCAGCAGTGTGCCCTACGATCAGCCCCAGCATTTT.